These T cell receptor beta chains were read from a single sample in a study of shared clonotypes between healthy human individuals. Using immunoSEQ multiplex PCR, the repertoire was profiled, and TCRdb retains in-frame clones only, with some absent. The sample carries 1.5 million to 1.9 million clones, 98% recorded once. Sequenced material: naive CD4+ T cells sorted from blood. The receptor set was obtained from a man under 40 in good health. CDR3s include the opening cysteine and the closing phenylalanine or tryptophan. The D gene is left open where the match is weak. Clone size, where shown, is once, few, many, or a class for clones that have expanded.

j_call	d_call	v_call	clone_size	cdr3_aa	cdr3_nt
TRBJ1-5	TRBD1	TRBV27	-	CASSFRGPQPQHF	TGTGCCAGCAGTTTTAGGGGGCCTCAGCCCCAGCATTTT
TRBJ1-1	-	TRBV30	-	CAWSFTLVATEAFF	TGTGCCTGGAGTTTTACTCTTGTCGCCACTGAAGCTTTCTTT
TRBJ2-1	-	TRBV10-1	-	CASSDLYDNEQFF	TGCGCCAGCAGTGACCTTTACGACAATGAGCAGTTCTTC
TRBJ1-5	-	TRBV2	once	CASSTSGGVGQPQHF	TGTGCCAGCAGTACGAGCGGAGGGGTAGGTCAGCCCCAGCATTTT
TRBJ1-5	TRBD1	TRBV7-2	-	CASSLGQGAGQPQHF	TGTGCCAGCAGCTTGGGACAGGGGGCGGGACAGCCCCAGCATTTT
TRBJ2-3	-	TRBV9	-	CASSRKGDGMADTQYF	TGTGCCAGCAGCCGGAAAGGAGATGGCATGGCAGATACGCAGTATTTT
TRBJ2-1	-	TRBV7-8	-	CASSLRQNSYNEQFF	TGTGCCAGCAGCTTAAGACAGAACTCCTACAATGAGCAGTTCTTC
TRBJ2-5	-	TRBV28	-	CASTRFGWGRRTQYF	TGTGCCAGCACCCGATTCGGGTGGGGGCGCCGGACCCAGTACTTC
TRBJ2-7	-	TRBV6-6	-	CASSSGVVLTYEQYF	TGTGCCAGCAGTTCAGGGGTGGTCCTCACCTACGAGCAGTACTTC
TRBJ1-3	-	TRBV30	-	CACDRTISGNTIYF	TGTGCCTGCGACAGGACCATCTCTGGAAACACCATATATTTT
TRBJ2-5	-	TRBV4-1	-	CASSPSRAQETQYF	TGCGCCAGCAGCCCCAGCAGGGCGCAAGAGACCCAGTACTTC
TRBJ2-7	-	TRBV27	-	CASSFRLDYEQYF	TGTGCCAGCAGTTTCAGACTGGACTACGAGCAGTACTTC
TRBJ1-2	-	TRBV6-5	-	CASSYGGTYGYTF	TGTGCCAGCAGTTATGGGGGGACCTATGGCTACACCTTC
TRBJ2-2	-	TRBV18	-	CASSPTDTGELFF	TGTGCCAGCTCACCGACAGACACCGGGGAGCTGTTTTTT
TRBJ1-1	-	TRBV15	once	CATSRGGQPSLPAFF	TGTGCCACCAGCAGAGGTGGACAGCCGTCCCTCCCGGCTTTCTTT
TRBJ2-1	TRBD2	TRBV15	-	CATSVTSGVFSSYNEQFF	TGTGCCACCAGCGTGACTAGCGGAGTTTTCAGCTCCTACAATGAGCAGTTCTTC
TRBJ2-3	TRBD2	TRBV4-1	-	CASSQDRAGLPLDTQYF	TGCGCCAGCAGCCAAGATAGAGCGGGACTACCGCTTGATACGCAGTATTTT
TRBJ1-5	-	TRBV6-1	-	CASSDLGDQPQHF	TGTGCCAGCAGTGATTTAGGGGATCAGCCCCAGCATTTT
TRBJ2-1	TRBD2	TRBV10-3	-	CAISSTLLAGGYGDEQFF	TGTGCCATCAGCTCAACCCTCCTAGCGGGAGGGTACGGGGATGAGCAGTTCTTC
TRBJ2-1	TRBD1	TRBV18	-	CASSPPTNRGNNEQFF	TGTGCCAGCTCACCACCGACCAACAGGGGAAACAATGAGCAGTTCTTC
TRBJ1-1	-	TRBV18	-	CASSPSIQGNTEAFF	TGTGCCAGCTCACCATCGATACAGGGGAACACTGAAGCTTTCTTT
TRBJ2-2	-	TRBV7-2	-	CASSLGHVLGELFF	TGTGCCAGCAGCTTAGGTCACGTTCTCGGAGAGCTGTTTTTT
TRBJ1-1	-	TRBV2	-	CASSVTPEAFF	TGTGCCAGCAGTGTCACCCCAGAAGCTTTCTTT
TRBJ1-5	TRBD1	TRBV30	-	CAWSLGQGSGALSNQPQHF	TGTGCCTGGAGTCTAGGACAGGGGAGTGGGGCGTTGAGCAATCAGCCCCAGCATTTT
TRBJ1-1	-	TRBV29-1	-	CSVKPGAEAFF	TGCAGCGTCAAACCGGGAGCCGAAGCTTTCTTT
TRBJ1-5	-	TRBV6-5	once	CASSPGTFNQPQHF	TGTGCCAGCAGCCCCGGGACATTCAATCAGCCCCAGCATTTT
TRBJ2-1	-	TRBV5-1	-	CASSLADNEQFF	TGCGCCAGCAGTCTCGCAGACAATGAGCAGTTCTTC
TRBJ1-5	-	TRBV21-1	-	CARQGTPKPQHF	TGTGCCAGACAGGGTACTCCTAAGCCCCAGCATTTT
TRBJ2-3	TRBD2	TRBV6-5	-	CASSWSGTSGSDTQYF	TGTGCCAGCAGTTGGTCCGGGACTAGCGGGAGTGATACGCAGTATTTT
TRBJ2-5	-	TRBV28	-	CASNELAPLDGYQETQYF	TGTGCCAGCAATGAACTGGCTCCCCTGGATGGGTACCAAGAGACCCAGTACTTC
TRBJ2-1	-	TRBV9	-	CASSDRPSSYNEQFF	TGTGCCAGCAGCGACAGGCCGAGCTCCTACAATGAGCAGTTCTTC
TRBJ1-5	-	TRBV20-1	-	CSAGRNQPQHF	TGCAGCGCGGGAAGAAATCAGCCCCAGCATTTT
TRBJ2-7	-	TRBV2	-	CASSRLNYEQYF	TGTGCCAGCAGTAGACTTAACTACGAGCAGTACTTC
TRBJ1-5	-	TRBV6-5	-	CASSSRFGEGNQPQHF	TGTGCCAGCAGTTCCAGGTTTGGGGAAGGCAATCAGCCCCAGCATTTT
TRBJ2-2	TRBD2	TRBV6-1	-	CASRASGRGTGELFF	TGTGCCAGCAGGGCTAGCGGGAGGGGCACCGGGGAGCTGTTTTTT
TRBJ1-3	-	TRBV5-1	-	CASSFGVGLSGNTIYF	TGCGCCAGCAGCTTCGGGGTCGGGCTGTCTGGAAACACCATATATTTT
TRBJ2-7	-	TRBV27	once	CASTPAGRYEQYF	TGTGCCAGCACCCCCGCGGGAAGATACGAGCAGTACTTC
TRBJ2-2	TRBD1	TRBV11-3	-	CASSQTGRGTGELFF	TGTGCCAGCAGCCAGACAGGGAGAGGCACCGGGGAGCTGTTTTTT
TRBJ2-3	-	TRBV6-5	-	CASSPDWLITDTQYF	TGTGCCAGCAGCCCGGATTGGTTGATCACAGATACGCAGTATTTT
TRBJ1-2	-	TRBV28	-	CASSQTRRDGYTF	TGTGCCAGCAGCCAGACCCGGAGGGATGGCTACACCTTC
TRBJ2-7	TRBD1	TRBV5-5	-	CASSLAGTGGREQYF	TGTGCCAGCAGCTTGGCGGGGACAGGGGGCCGCGAGCAGTACTTC
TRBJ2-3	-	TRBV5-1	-	CASSLVSPSRGTDTQYF	TGCGCCAGCAGCTTGGTTTCACCCTCTCGGGGGACAGATACGCAGTATTTT
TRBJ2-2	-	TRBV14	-	CASSQVPWVELFF	TGTGCCAGCAGCCAAGTTCCTTGGGTGGAGCTGTTTTTT
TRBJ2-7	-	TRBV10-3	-	CAIGGFRGLSYEQYF	TGTGCCATCGGGGGGTTCCGCGGACTCTCCTACGAGCAGTACTTC
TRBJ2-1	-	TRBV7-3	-	CASSLGQLDEQFF	TGTGCCAGCAGCTTAGGGCAGCTCGATGAGCAGTTCTTC
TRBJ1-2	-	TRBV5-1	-	CASSLATGSNYGYTF	TGCGCCAGCAGCTTGGCTACAGGGTCTAACTATGGCTACACCTTC
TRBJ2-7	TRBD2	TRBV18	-	CASSPGLAYEQYF	TGTGCCAGCTCACCCGGACTAGCTTACGAGCAGTACTTC
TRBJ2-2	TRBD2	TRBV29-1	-	CSGSGTTAGELFF	TGCAGCGGATCCGGGACTACGGCCGGGGAGCTGTTTTTT
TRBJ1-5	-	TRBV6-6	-	CASSYGGPQHF	TGTGCCAGCAGTTATGGGGGGCCCCAGCATTTT
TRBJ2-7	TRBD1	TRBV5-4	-	CASSLAGGGSYEQYF	TGTGCCAGCAGCTTGGCAGGGGGTGGCTCCTACGAGCAGTACTTC
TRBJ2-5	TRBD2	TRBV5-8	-	CASSLNGRRETQYF	TGTGCCAGCAGCTTGAACGGGAGGAGGGAGACCCAGTACTTC
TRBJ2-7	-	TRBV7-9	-	CASSQGPYEQYF	TGTGCCAGCAGCCAGGGCCCCTACGAGCAGTACTTC
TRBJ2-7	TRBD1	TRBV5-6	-	CASSLARGRGQYEQYF	TGTGCCAGCAGCTTGGCCCGGGGCAGGGGGCAGTACGAGCAGTACTTC
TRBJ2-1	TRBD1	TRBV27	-	CASSLYRDSKGQFF	TGTGCCAGCAGTTTATACCGGGACAGCAAAGGGCAGTTCTTC
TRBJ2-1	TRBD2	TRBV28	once	CASSLRREGHEQFF	TGTGCCAGCAGTTTGCGGCGGGAGGGGCATGAGCAGTTCTTC